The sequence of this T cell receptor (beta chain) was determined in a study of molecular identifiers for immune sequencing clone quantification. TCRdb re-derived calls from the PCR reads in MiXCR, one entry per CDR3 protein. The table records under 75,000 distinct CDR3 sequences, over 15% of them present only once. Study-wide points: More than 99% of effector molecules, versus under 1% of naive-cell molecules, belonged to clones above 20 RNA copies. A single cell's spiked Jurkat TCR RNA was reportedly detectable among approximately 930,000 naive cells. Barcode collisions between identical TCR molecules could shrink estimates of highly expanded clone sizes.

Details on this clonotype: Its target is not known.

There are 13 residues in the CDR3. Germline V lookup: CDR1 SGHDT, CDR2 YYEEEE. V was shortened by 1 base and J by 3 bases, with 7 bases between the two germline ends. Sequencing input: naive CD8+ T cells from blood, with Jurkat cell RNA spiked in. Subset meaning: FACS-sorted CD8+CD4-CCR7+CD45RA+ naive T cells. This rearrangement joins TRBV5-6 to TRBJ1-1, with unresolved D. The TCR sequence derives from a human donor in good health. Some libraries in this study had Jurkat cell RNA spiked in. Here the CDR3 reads CASSLIADTEAFF. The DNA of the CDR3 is TGTGCCAGCAGCTTGATCGCTGACACTGAAGCTTTCTTT.